A selection of T cell receptor beta chains follows, all from one sample in a study of cytomegalovirus exposure and HLA in healthy donors. TCRdb keeps only in-frame clones here, not all; method: immunoSEQ multiplex PCR. The data contain 150,000 to 200,000 clones, around four fifths of them seen just once; the ten biggest clones take up 1.9%. Sample: PBMCs. These TCRs come from a young man in good health and CMV-seronegative. The CDR3 runs from the conserved cysteine through the conserved F or W. Each record gives: D gene, J gene, clone size, V gene, CDR3 DNA, CDR3 protein. D genes are given only for firm matches. Rows give clone size only sometimes, using once, few, many, or a class for an expanded clone.

d_gene: TRBD2
j_gene: TRBJ2-7
abundance: .
v_gene: TRBV10-3
CDR3nt: TGTGCCATCAGTGCCGCTAGCGGGGGGCTCGCCGAGCAGTACTTC
CDR3aa: CAISAASGGLAEQYF

d_gene: .
j_gene: TRBJ1-2
abundance: once
v_gene: TRBV28
CDR3nt: TGTGCCAGCAGTCTCCAGAGGGCCGACTATGGCTACACCTTC
CDR3aa: CASSLQRADYGYTF

d_gene: TRBD2
j_gene: TRBJ2-7
abundance: .
v_gene: TRBV28
CDR3nt: TGTGCCAGCAGCCTCACGGGGGGCTACGAGCAGTACTTC
CDR3aa: CASSLTGGYEQYF

d_gene: .
j_gene: TRBJ2-7
abundance: .
v_gene: TRBV6-6
CDR3nt: TGTGCCAGCGGGAATCTCAGGGACGAGCAGTACTTC
CDR3aa: CASGNLRDEQYF

d_gene: .
j_gene: TRBJ2-7
abundance: .
v_gene: TRBV28
CDR3nt: TGTGCCAGCCGAGGAGGGCCCTACGAGCAGTACTTC
CDR3aa: CASRGGPYEQYF

d_gene: TRBD1
j_gene: TRBJ1-2
abundance: .
v_gene: TRBV28
CDR3nt: TGTGCCAGCACCCGAGCCGGGACAGCGCTTTCCTATGGCTACACCTTC
CDR3aa: CASTRAGTALSYGYTF

d_gene: TRBD1
j_gene: TRBJ2-7
abundance: .
v_gene: TRBV29-1
CDR3nt: TGCAGCGTGGAGGACAGGGACGACTACGAGCAGTACTTC
CDR3aa: CSVEDRDDYEQYF

d_gene: .
j_gene: TRBJ1-2
abundance: .
v_gene: TRBV9
CDR3nt: TGTGCCAGCAGCGTCCGAGCCCGGGGCTACACCTTC
CDR3aa: CASSVRARGYTF

d_gene: .
j_gene: TRBJ1-2
abundance: .
v_gene: TRBV28
CDR3nt: TGTGCCAGCAGTTGGACATCTTCGGTCTACACCTTC
CDR3aa: CASSWTSSVYTF

d_gene: .
j_gene: TRBJ1-1
abundance: .
v_gene: TRBV7-9
CDR3nt: TGTGCCAGCAGCTACCGGGTGAACACTGAAGCTTTCTTT
CDR3aa: CASSYRVNTEAFF

d_gene: TRBD1
j_gene: TRBJ1-1
abundance: .
v_gene: TRBV6-1
CDR3nt: TGTGCCAGCAGGACAGGGGGAAGGGAGACTGAAGCTTTCTTT
CDR3aa: CASRTGGRETEAFF

d_gene: .
j_gene: TRBJ2-5
abundance: .
v_gene: TRBV2
CDR3nt: TGTGCCGTTTCGAGGGTTAGCCAGGAGACCCAGTACTTC
CDR3aa: CAVSRVSQETQYF

d_gene: .
j_gene: TRBJ2-7
abundance: once
v_gene: TRBV7-9
CDR3nt: TGTGCCAGCAGCCACGACAGCTCCTACGAGCAGTACTTC
CDR3aa: CASSHDSSYEQYF

d_gene: TRBD2
j_gene: TRBJ2-3
abundance: .
v_gene: TRBV5-4
CDR3nt: TGTGCCAGCCGTCTGGGACTAGCGCTGCCAGATACGCAGTATTTT
CDR3aa: CASRLGLALPDTQYF

d_gene: .
j_gene: TRBJ2-7
abundance: .
v_gene: TRBV5-6
CDR3nt: TGTGCCAGCAGCTTGGCTCAGGCCTACGAGCAGTACTTC
CDR3aa: CASSLAQAYEQYF

d_gene: .
j_gene: TRBJ1-1
abundance: once
v_gene: TRBV4-1
CDR3nt: TGCGCCAGCAGCCAAGACACAGGGATTTCGGCTTTCTTT
CDR3aa: CASSQDTGISAFF

d_gene: TRBD1
j_gene: TRBJ1-3
abundance: .
v_gene: TRBV14
CDR3nt: TGTGCCAGCCGCCCCGGGACAGTGGGAAACACCATATATTTT
CDR3aa: CASRPGTVGNTIYF

d_gene: TRBD1
j_gene: TRBJ2-7
abundance: .
v_gene: TRBV5-4
CDR3nt: TGTGCCAGCAGCAAGGACAGGGGAGGAGGCTACGAGCAGTACTTC
CDR3aa: CASSKDRGGGYEQYF

d_gene: TRBD2
j_gene: TRBJ2-1
abundance: .
v_gene: TRBV19
CDR3nt: TGTGCCAGTAGCCTAGCGGGATGGTACAATGAGCAGTTCTTC
CDR3aa: CASSLAGWYNEQFF

d_gene: .
j_gene: TRBJ1-3
abundance: .
v_gene: TRBV18
CDR3nt: TGTGCCAGCTCACCATTATCCCGTTCCTCTGGAAACACCATATATTTT
CDR3aa: CASSPLSRSSGNTIYF

d_gene: .
j_gene: TRBJ2-3
abundance: .
v_gene: TRBV29-1
CDR3nt: TGCAGCGTTGAATTGAGGGCCCCCCGCACAGATACGCAGTATTTT
CDR3aa: CSVELRAPRTDTQYF

d_gene: TRBD1
j_gene: TRBJ2-7
abundance: .
v_gene: TRBV2
CDR3nt: TGTGCCAGCAGTGTTGGGACAGGGGTTTACGAGCAGTACTTC
CDR3aa: CASSVGTGVYEQYF

d_gene: TRBD1
j_gene: TRBJ1-2
abundance: .
v_gene: TRBV5-4
CDR3nt: TGTGCCAGCGCAAATGGGGTGGGACAGGGCTATGGCTACACCTTC
CDR3aa: CASANGVGQGYGYTF

d_gene: .
j_gene: TRBJ1-2
abundance: once
v_gene: TRBV28
CDR3nt: TGTGCCAGCAGTCTACCTTTCGGACAGAACTATGGCTACACCTTC
CDR3aa: CASSLPFGQNYGYTF

d_gene: TRBD2
j_gene: TRBJ2-5
abundance: .
v_gene: TRBV2
CDR3nt: TGTGCCAGCAGTAGTAGCGGGGCCAGCCAAGAGACCCAGTACTTC
CDR3aa: CASSSSGASQETQYF

d_gene: .
j_gene: TRBJ1-3
abundance: medium-sized
v_gene: TRBV21-1
CDR3nt: TGTGCCAGCAGCATGACAGGGGGAAACACCATATATTTT
CDR3aa: CASSMTGGNTIYF

d_gene: .
j_gene: TRBJ2-4
abundance: .
v_gene: TRBV4-1
CDR3nt: TGCGCCAGCAGCCTTCCGGGGGACAAAAACATTCAGTACTTC
CDR3aa: CASSLPGDKNIQYF

d_gene: TRBD2
j_gene: TRBJ2-3
abundance: .
v_gene: TRBV6-5
CDR3nt: TGTGCCAGCAGATCTCTAGCGGGGTTCACAGATACGCAGTATTTT
CDR3aa: CASRSLAGFTDTQYF

d_gene: .
j_gene: TRBJ2-7
abundance: .
v_gene: TRBV4-1
CDR3nt: TGCGCCAGCAGCCACCCGGGATTGGAGCAGTACTTC
CDR3aa: CASSHPGLEQYF

d_gene: TRBD2
j_gene: TRBJ2-7
abundance: .
v_gene: TRBV19
CDR3nt: TGTGCCAGTAGTACGACTAGCACCAACGAGCAGTACTTC
CDR3aa: CASSTTSTNEQYF

d_gene: TRBD1
j_gene: TRBJ1-4
abundance: .
v_gene: TRBV19
CDR3nt: TGTGCCAGTAGTACACAGGGGGGTGCAACTAATGAAAAACTGTTTTTT
CDR3aa: CASSTQGGATNEKLFF

d_gene: .
j_gene: TRBJ1-2
abundance: .
v_gene: TRBV5-1
CDR3nt: TGCGCCAGCAGCTTGTCGGGGGATGGCTACACCTTC
CDR3aa: CASSLSGDGYTF

d_gene: .
j_gene: TRBJ1-2
abundance: .
v_gene: TRBV25-1
CDR3nt: TGTGCCAGCAGTCCAGGGGACTATGGCTACACCTTC
CDR3aa: CASSPGDYGYTF

d_gene: TRBD2
j_gene: TRBJ2-1
abundance: once
v_gene: TRBV9
CDR3nt: TGTGCCAGCAGCCCAGGGGTCGGGGGGGGCCGGGGTGAGCAGTTCTTC
CDR3aa: CASSPGVGGGRGEQFF

d_gene: TRBD1
j_gene: TRBJ2-3
abundance: .
v_gene: TRBV27
CDR3nt: TGTGCCAGCAGAGGACAGGGTGGTACAGATACGCAGTATTTT
CDR3aa: CASRGQGGTDTQYF

d_gene: .
j_gene: TRBJ2-3
abundance: .
v_gene: TRBV29-1
CDR3nt: TGCAGCATCGGGACACCGACGACAGATACGCAGTATTTT
CDR3aa: CSIGTPTTDTQYF

d_gene: TRBD1
j_gene: TRBJ2-7
abundance: .
v_gene: TRBV29-1
CDR3nt: TGCAGCGTATGGACAGGGAGCTACGAGCAGTACTTC
CDR3aa: CSVWTGSYEQYF

d_gene: .
j_gene: TRBJ1-4
abundance: .
v_gene: TRBV7-7
CDR3nt: TGTGCTAGCAGCTTAGGGGGAGCTAATGAAAAACTGTTTTTT
CDR3aa: CASSLGGANEKLFF

d_gene: .
j_gene: TRBJ2-7
abundance: .
v_gene: TRBV13
CDR3nt: TGTGCCAGTTCCCCCGGGACAAAGATCTACGAGCAGTACTTC
CDR3aa: CASSPGTKIYEQYF

d_gene: TRBD2
j_gene: TRBJ2-7
abundance: .
v_gene: TRBV2
CDR3nt: TGTGCCAGCAGTGAGTCGGTTAGCGGGAGTCCCGAGCAGTACTTC
CDR3aa: CASSESVSGSPEQYF

d_gene: .
j_gene: TRBJ2-7
abundance: once
v_gene: TRBV28
CDR3nt: TGTGCCAGCACCTCCGAAAGAGGGCGCGCCTACGAGCAGTACTTC
CDR3aa: CASTSERGRAYEQYF

d_gene: TRBD1
j_gene: TRBJ1-6
abundance: .
v_gene: TRBV6-5
CDR3nt: TGTGCCAGCAGTTACTTGGGGACAGGGAGGAATTCACCCCTCCACTTT
CDR3aa: CASSYLGTGRNSPLHF

d_gene: TRBD2
j_gene: TRBJ2-1
abundance: .
v_gene: TRBV19
CDR3nt: TGTGCCAGTAGCCCCCGGGGTAGCGGGGGGGCAGCCAATGAGCAGTTCTTC
CDR3aa: CASSPRGSGGAANEQFF

d_gene: TRBD1
j_gene: TRBJ1-1
abundance: .
v_gene: TRBV7-6
CDR3nt: TGTGCCAGCAGCCTCGGGACAGGGGGGAACACTGAAGCTTTCTTT
CDR3aa: CASSLGTGGNTEAFF

d_gene: .
j_gene: TRBJ2-7
abundance: once
v_gene: TRBV6-5
CDR3nt: TGTGCCAGCACGTCGACAGGCTACGAGCAGTACTTC
CDR3aa: CASTSTGYEQYF

d_gene: TRBD1
j_gene: TRBJ2-7
abundance: .
v_gene: TRBV5-8
CDR3nt: TGTGCCAGCAGCTCATATCCGGGACAGGGCGAATACGAGCAGTACTTC
CDR3aa: CASSSYPGQGEYEQYF

d_gene: .
j_gene: TRBJ2-1
abundance: .
v_gene: TRBV6-4
CDR3nt: TGTGCCAGCAGTGACTCGATTAGCGTTGGAAGTGAGCAGTTCTTC
CDR3aa: CASSDSISVGSEQFF

d_gene: .
j_gene: TRBJ2-1
abundance: .
v_gene: TRBV14
CDR3nt: TGTGCCAGCAGCCAAAGGACTACATACAATGAGCAGTTCTTC
CDR3aa: CASSQRTTYNEQFF

d_gene: TRBD1
j_gene: TRBJ2-7
abundance: .
v_gene: TRBV11-1
CDR3nt: TGTGCCAGCAGCTCCGGGACAGGGAGCACCTACGAGCAGTACTTC
CDR3aa: CASSSGTGSTYEQYF

d_gene: .
j_gene: TRBJ2-2
abundance: .
v_gene: TRBV7-9
CDR3nt: TGTGCCAGCAGCTCTTACGGGGGTACGCTGCGTACCGGGGAGCTGTTTTTT
CDR3aa: CASSSYGGTLRTGELFF

d_gene: .
j_gene: TRBJ2-1
abundance: .
v_gene: TRBV19
CDR3nt: TGTGCCAGTAGTATTGGTGGACAAATGCAACTCCCCTACAATGAGCAGTTCTTC
CDR3aa: CASSIGGQMQLPYNEQFF

d_gene: .
j_gene: TRBJ2-7
abundance: .
v_gene: TRBV18
CDR3nt: TGTGCCAGCTCACCTGGGGTCGCGGGCACCTACGAGCAGTACTTC
CDR3aa: CASSPGVAGTYEQYF

d_gene: .
j_gene: TRBJ2-1
abundance: .
v_gene: TRBV9
CDR3nt: TGTGCCAGCAGCGTAGTACAGGGACCCTACAATGAGCAGTTCTTC
CDR3aa: CASSVVQGPYNEQFF

d_gene: .
j_gene: TRBJ2-2
abundance: .
v_gene: TRBV11-3
CDR3nt: TGTGCCAGCTCTCCGATGGGGGGGCCCCTAAACACCGGGGAGCTGTTTTTT
CDR3aa: CASSPMGGPLNTGELFF

d_gene: .
j_gene: TRBJ2-5
abundance: .
v_gene: TRBV5-4
CDR3nt: TGTGCCAGCAGCCGAACGGGCGGGGCGGGGGAGACCCAGTACTTC
CDR3aa: CASSRTGGAGETQYF

d_gene: TRBD2
j_gene: TRBJ2-7
abundance: .
v_gene: TRBV7-9
CDR3nt: TGTGCCAGCAGCTTAGGGGTCGGGGGGGGGAGATCCTCCTACGAGCAGTACTTC
CDR3aa: CASSLGVGGGRSSYEQYF

d_gene: TRBD2
j_gene: TRBJ2-1
abundance: .
v_gene: TRBV10-3
CDR3nt: TGTGCCATTACGGGCGGGAGGTACAATGAGCAGTTCTTC
CDR3aa: CAITGGRYNEQFF

d_gene: .
j_gene: TRBJ2-3
abundance: .
v_gene: TRBV5-1
CDR3nt: TGCGCCAGCAGCTTGGACGGGACAGATACGCAGTATTTT
CDR3aa: CASSLDGTDTQYF

d_gene: TRBD1
j_gene: TRBJ2-5
abundance: few
v_gene: TRBV15
CDR3nt: TGTGCCACCAGCAGAGGTCAGGGGGTCGGCCCTGAGACCCAGTACTTC
CDR3aa: CATSRGQGVGPETQYF

d_gene: .
j_gene: TRBJ1-2
abundance: .
v_gene: TRBV5-6
CDR3nt: TGTGCCAGCAGCCGCAAAGGGCGGGGGGACTATGGCTACACCTTC
CDR3aa: CASSRKGRGDYGYTF